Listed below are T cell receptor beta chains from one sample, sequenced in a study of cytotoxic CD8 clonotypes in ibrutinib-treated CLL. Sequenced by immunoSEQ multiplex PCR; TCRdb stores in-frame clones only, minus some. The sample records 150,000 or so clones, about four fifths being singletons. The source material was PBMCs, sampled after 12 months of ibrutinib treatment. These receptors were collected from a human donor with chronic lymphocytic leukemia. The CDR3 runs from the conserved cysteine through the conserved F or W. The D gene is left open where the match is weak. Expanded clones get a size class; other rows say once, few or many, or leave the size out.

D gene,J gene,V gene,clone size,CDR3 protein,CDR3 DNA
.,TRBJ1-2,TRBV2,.,CASRVERGDYGYTF,TGTGCCAGCAGGGTGGAGAGGGGAGACTATGGCTACACCTTC
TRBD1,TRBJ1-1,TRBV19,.,CAIMDRVNTEAFF,TGTGCCATCATGGACAGGGTGAACACTGAAGCTTTCTTT
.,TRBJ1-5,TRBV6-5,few,CASSNHRGLNQPQHF,TGTGCCAGCAGTAACCACCGGGGCCTAAATCAGCCCCAGCATTTT
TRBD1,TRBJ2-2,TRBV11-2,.,CASSRDRGSGELFF,TGTGCCAGCAGCCGGGACAGGGGATCCGGGGAGCTGTTTTTT
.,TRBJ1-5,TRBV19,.,CASSIGGGPQPQHF,TGTGCCAGTAGTATTGGAGGGGGGCCCCAGCCCCAGCATTTT
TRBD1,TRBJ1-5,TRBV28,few,CASRGTGGNQPQHF,TGTGCCAGCAGAGGGACAGGGGGCAATCAGCCCCAGCATTTT
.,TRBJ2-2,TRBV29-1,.,CSAYDRGELFF,TGCAGCGCCTACGACAGAGGGGAGCTGTTTTTT
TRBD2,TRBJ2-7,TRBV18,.,CASSRSMGPSGGIYEQYF,TGTGCCAGCTCCCGCTCGATGGGGCCCTCGGGGGGAATTTACGAGCAGTACTTC
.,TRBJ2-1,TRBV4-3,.,CASSQEGGSYNEQFF,TGCGCCAGCAGCCAAGAGGGGGGCTCCTACAATGAGCAGTTCTTC
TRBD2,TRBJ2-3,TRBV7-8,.,CASTSGTSDPLGTDTQYF,TGTGCCAGCACCTCCGGGACTAGCGACCCACTAGGCACAGATACGCAGTATTTT
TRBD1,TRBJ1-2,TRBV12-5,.,CASGLAGTGYYGYTF,TGTGCTAGTGGTTTGGCCGGGACAGGGTACTATGGCTACACCTTC
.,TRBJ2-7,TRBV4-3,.,CASSQEPILSSYEQYF,TGCGCCAGCAGCCAAGAACCAATCTTGAGCTCCTACGAGCAGTACTTC
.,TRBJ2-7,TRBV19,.,CASSIAQGSYEQYF,TGTGCCAGTAGTATTGCCCAGGGATCCTACGAGCAGTACTTC
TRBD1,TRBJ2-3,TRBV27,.,CASSSGDRITDTQYF,TGTGCCAGCAGCTCAGGGGACAGGATCACAGATACGCAGTATTTT
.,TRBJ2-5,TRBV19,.,CASSVPGLAQETQYF,TGTGCCAGTAGTGTTCCCGGCCTAGCACAAGAGACCCAGTACTTC
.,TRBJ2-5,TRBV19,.,CASSISRTLYQETQYF,TGTGCCAGTAGTATCTCAAGAACATTGTACCAAGAGACCCAGTACTTC
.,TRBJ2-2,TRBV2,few,CASVWTAGGELFF,TGTGCCAGCGTATGGACAGCCGGCGGGGAGCTGTTTTTT
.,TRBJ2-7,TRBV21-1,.,CASSKEGSGHEQYF,TGTGCCAGCAGCAAAGAGGGGTCGGGTCACGAGCAGTACTTC
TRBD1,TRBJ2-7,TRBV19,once,CATARTPGTGGREQYF,TGTGCCACGGCTAGGACTCCCGGGACAGGGGGACGCGAGCAGTACTTC
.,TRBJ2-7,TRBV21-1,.,CASSKHPGGYEQYF,TGTGCCAGCAGCAAGCACCCAGGAGGCTACGAGCAGTACTTC
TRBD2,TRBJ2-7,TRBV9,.,CASRQNSGSGYEQYF,TGTGCCAGCAGACAAAATAGCGGGAGTGGGTACGAGCAGTACTTC
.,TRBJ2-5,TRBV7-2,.,CASSLERAETQYF,TGTGCCAGCAGCTTAGAGAGAGCAGAGACCCAGTACTTC
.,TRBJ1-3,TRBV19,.,CASTILSGNTIYF,TGTGCCAGTACTATACTCTCTGGAAACACCATATATTTT
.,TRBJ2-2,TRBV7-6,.,CASSSRWLTGELFF,TGTGCCAGCAGCTCGCGATGGCTCACCGGGGAGCTGTTTTTT
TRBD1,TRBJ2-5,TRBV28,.,CASSPRGQGVETQYF,TGTGCCAGCAGTCCGCGGGGACAGGGAGTGGAGACCCAGTACTTC
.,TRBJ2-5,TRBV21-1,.,CVAVLSSGRLEETQYF,TGTGTTGCCGTCCTTTCTAGCGGGAGGCTGGAGGAGACCCAGTACTTC
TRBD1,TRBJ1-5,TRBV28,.,CASSLPQGGWPQHF,TGTGCCAGCAGTCTTCCACAGGGGGGATGGCCCCAGCATTTT
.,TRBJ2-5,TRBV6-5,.,CASSQRTDQETQYF,TGTGCCAGCAGTCAACGGACGGATCAAGAGACCCAGTACTTC